Following are 19 T cell receptor beta chains from one sample sequenced in a study of shared clonotypes between healthy human individuals (TCRdb year 2020). The library was obtained by the immunoSEQ multiplex PCR assay. What TCRdb holds here is the immuneACCESS table cut down to in-frame rearrangements. Part of the clones is not present; checked against another copy, under half of the missing clones reflect an unresolved V gene, and the others are unexplained. The table for this sample lists just over 2,000,000 clones; roughly 94% of them were counted only once. The ten most abundant clones make up about 0.13% of the sample. What was sequenced was naive CD4+ T cells sorted from blood. This specimen's cell subset or site label, per the study, means: CD45RA+ positively selected. The receptors stem from a man between 18 and 29 years old in good health.

The rearrangement links TRBV6-6 to TRBJ2-5, with 10 bases aligning to TRBD1. With 6 bases clipped from V and 5 bases from J, the junction kept 9 bases outside the gene matches. Germline values: CDR1 MNHNY, CDR2 SVGAGI (reference sequence). There are 15 residues in the CDR3. The CDR3, as DNA: TGTGCCAGCAGACCCGGGACAGGGGCGGCGGAGACCCAGTACTTC. It yields the protein CASRPGTGAAETQYF.

The chain joins TRBV2 to TRBJ1-1; D might be TRBD1 (5 bases). Trimming pared 6 bases from V and 1 base from J, leaving 12 bases between. The CDR3 has 14 residues. Germline V gives CDR1 SNHLY, CDR2 FYNNEI. The CDR3 protein is CASRVREGNTEAFF. CDR3 sequence (DNA): TGTGCCAGCAGGGTCAGGGAGGGGAACACTGAAGCTTTCTTT.

The CDR3 region is CASSYGALYNSPLHF. The CDR3 nucleotides read TGTGCCAGCAGTTACGGGGCCCTCTATAATTCACCCCTCCACTTT. The chain links TRBV6-8 to TRBJ1-6, with a possible D match to TRBD1 (5 bases). The V end lost 2 bases, the J end lost 3 bases, and 8 bases lay between the germline ends. This CDR3 has 15 amino acids. CDR1 is MNHGY, CDR2 SAAAGT, per germline.

The rearrangement uses TRBV11-2 and TRBJ2-1; D gene ambiguous. Deletions cut 5 bases from V and 9 bases from J, with 11 bases between. This CDR3 is built from 12 residues. Germline V gene sequence: CDR1 SGHAT, CDR2 FQNNGV. The DNA of the CDR3 is TGTGCCAGCAGCCCCCTCCTTGGTGAGCAGTTCTTC. Protein: CASSPLLGEQFF.

The V and J genes are TRBV6-5 and TRBJ1-3; D gene uncertain. The CDR3 has 15 residues. V was pared by 2 bases and J by 4 bases, with 12 bases between. From germline, CDR1 is MNHEY and CDR2 SVGAGI. CDR3 DNA sequence: TGTGCCAGCAGTTACGGAGGTGATATCGGAAACACCATATATTTT. This sequence encodes CASSYGGDIGNTIYF.

This clone appeared a single time. V usage is TRBV5-1 and J usage is TRBJ2-7, with D maybe TRBD1 (6 bases). Germline CDR1 and CDR2: SGHRS and YFSETQ. The V gene lost 3 bases and the J gene lost 4 bases, with 8 bases spanning the gap. The CDR3 is 12 amino acids. Here the CDR3 DNA reads TGCGCCAGCAGCTGGGACACTTACGAGCAGTACTTC. Amino acid sequence: CASSWDTYEQYF. The full variable domain, rest sourced from reference TRBV5-1 and TRBJ2-7, is KAGVTQTPRYLIKTRGQQVTLSCSPISGHRSVSWYQQTPGQGLQFLFEYFSETQRNKGNFPGRFSGRQFSNSRSEMNVSTLELGDSALYLCASSWDTYEQYFGPGTRLTVT.

The chain joins TRBV5-6 to TRBJ2-3; no firm D call. Germline CDR1 is SGHDT and CDR2 is YYEEEE. V lost 4 bases and J lost 0, with 9 bases in between. This CDR3 region has 14 residues. CDR3 sequence (DNA): TGTGCCAGCAGCCCCGACCCTAGCACAGATACGCAGTATTTT. Protein product: CASSPDPSTDTQYF.

Here the CDR3 DNA reads TGTGCCTCCGTAGGGACAGGGAATAATTCACCCCTCCACTTT. Residues: CASVGTGNNSPLHF. The chain employs TRBV7-9 and TRBJ1-6, with 9 bases fitting TRBD1. The CDR3 is made up of 14 amino acids. Germline V gives CDR1 SEHNR, CDR2 FQNEAQ (reference sequence). With V trimmed by 11 bases and J by 5 bases, 7 bases remained unmatched.

To note about this clone: The same CDR3 also results from other DNA sequences found in this sample. The chain has TRBV18 and TRBJ2-7, with 7 bases that match TRBD1. V trimming: 3 bases; J trimming: 1 base; junction bases outside the gene matches: 3. This CDR3 comprises 14 residues. Germline V gene sequence: CDR1 KGHSH, CDR2 LQKENI. The CDR3 nucleotides are TGTGCCAGCTCACCGTCGACAGGGTCCTACGAGCAGTACTTC. Encoded protein: CASSPSTGSYEQYF.

To note about this clone: At the DNA level, this CDR3 is encoded by other sequences in the same sample as well. The chain is built from TRBV10-3 and TRBJ2-5; D is unclear. The CDR3 has 11 amino acids. Trimming shortened V by 3 bases and J by 4 bases, and 3 bases separated the two germline ends. Germline V gene sequence: CDR1 ENHRY, CDR2 SYGVKD. CDR3 DNA: TGTGCCATCAGTGAAGCAGAGACCCAGTACTTC. It encodes CAISEAETQYF.

V gene TRBV13 combines with J gene TRBJ2-7; D is unclear. V gave up 5 bases and J gave up 2 bases, with 10 bases separating them. Germline values: CDR1 PRHDT, CDR2 FYEKMQ (reference sequence). The CDR3 loop spans 13 amino acids. Here the CDR3 DNA reads TGTGCCAGCAGCGAAGGCGGAACCTACGAGCAGTACTTC. Its protein product is CASSEGGTYEQYF.

Note on this clone: In the same sample, other DNA sequences code for this CDR3. The V gene is TRBV5-4, the J gene TRBJ2-7; no firm D call. The germline V and J ends were trimmed by 4 bases and 0 bases, with 11 bases remaining between them. In germline, CDR1 is SGHNT, CDR2 YYREEE (reference sequence). The CDR3 is made up of 14 amino acids. Written as DNA, the CDR3 is TGTGCCAGCAGCCTGATACGGAACTCCTACGAGCAGTACTTC. It specifies CASSLIRNSYEQYF.

The V gene is TRBV5-1, the J gene TRBJ1-4; perhaps TRBD1 as D (6 bases). This CDR3 has 15 amino acids. The V end lost 1 base, the J end lost 3 bases, and 10 bases lay between the germline ends. CDR1 is SGHRS, CDR2 YFSETQ, per germline. The CDR3 DNA is TGCGCCAGCAGCTTGCCTGCAGGGGCTAATGAAAAACTGTTTTTT. Its protein is CASSLPAGANEKLFF.

The chain is built from TRBV7-9 and TRBJ2-4, with a tentative D call TRBD1 (5 bases). V gave up 5 bases and J gave up 8 bases, with 10 bases separating them. CDR3 length equals 12 residues. Germline V gene lookup returns CDR1 SEHNR and CDR2 FQNEAQ (reference sequence). The CDR3 nucleotides are TGTGCCAGCAGCCCTCAGGGCTACATTCAGTACTTC. Protein sequence: CASSPQGYIQYF.

The chain carries TRBV6-5 and TRBJ1-2, with D possibly matching TRBD1 (6 bases). Germline lookup yields CDR1 MNHEY and CDR2 SVGAGI. The ends were cut back, 8 bases at V and 4 bases at J, with 14 bases in the middle. The CDR3 loop spans 13 amino acids. CDR3 nucleotides: TGTGCCAGCCAGAGGGGGGCCGGCTATGGCTACACCTTC. As protein: CASQRGAGYGYTF.

This chain joins TRBV19 and TRBJ2-3; TRBD1 matches 12 bases. Germline V lookup: CDR1 LNHDA, CDR2 SQIVND (reference sequence). The CDR3 extends over 18 amino acids. V lost 5 bases to trimming and J lost 0 bases; unmatched junction nucleotides: 9. The CDR3 spells CASSALGTGGSSTDTQYF. The DNA for the CDR3 is TGTGCCAGTAGTGCCTTGGGGACAGGGGGCTCTAGCACAGATACGCAGTATTTT.

Comment on this clone: At the DNA level, this CDR3 is encoded by other sequences in the same sample as well. The chain is built from TRBV18 and TRBJ2-2; 8 bases fit TRBD1. CDR3 length equals 15 residues. The germline CDR1 and CDR2 sequences are KGHSH and LQKENI. Trimming took 3 bases from V and 2 from J; bases not matched to a gene: 2. The CDR3 DNA reads as TGTGCCAGCTCACCCGACAGGGGTAACACCGGGGAGCTGTTTTTT. Translating gives CASSPDRGNTGELFF.

About this clone: Within the sample, other DNA sequences also encode this same CDR3. The CDR3 spells CASSQTNSYEQYF. For the CDR3, the DNA is TGTGCCAGCTCACAGACTAACTCCTACGAGCAGTACTTC. The V gene is TRBV18, the J gene TRBJ2-7; possible D gene TRBD2, 5 bases. The CDR3 sequence is 13 residues long. Germline CDR1 reads KGHSH; CDR2 reads LQKENI. V was cut by 4 bases and J by 0 bases, with 7 bases left in between.

The chain employs TRBV5-1 and TRBJ2-3; no clear D. V gave up 1 base and J gave up 5 bases, with 5 bases separating them. The length of the CDR3 is 12 residues. Germline assignment: CDR1 SGHRS and CDR2 YFSETQ. The CDR3 DNA follows: TGCGCCAGCAGCTTGCAAGGAGATACGCAGTATTTT. As protein: CASSLQGDTQYF.